The 13 T cell receptor beta chains below come from one sample, sequenced in a study of breast tumors, draining lymph nodes, adjacent tissues. MiXCR, run by TCRdb on the multiplex PCR reads, gives a single entry per CDR3 protein. The sample holds about 130,000 distinct CDR3 sequences, just under 20% seen once. Axillary draining lymph nodes of breast cancer patients supplied the node samples. The sequencing sample was made of axillary lymph node tissue. These receptors were obtained from a female donor with breast cancer. Some clones in this sample may be carry-over from other donors' samples.

This clonotype showed up many times. V and J are TRBV11-2 and TRBJ2-1, with D possibly called TRBD1 or TRBD2 (5 bases each). Trimming removed 4 bases from V and 5 bases from J, with 15 bases in between. Looked up from germline, CDR1 is SGHAT and CDR2 is FQNNGV. The CDR3 totals 15 residues. The CDR3 bases are TGTGCCAGCAGCTCCATCGGGACGGAACACAATGAGCAGTTCTTC. Amino acid sequence: CASSSIGTEHNEQFF.

About this clonotype itself: As the CDR3 is not closed by the conserved phenylalanine or tryptophan, this likely results from a read error. V usage is TRBV27 and J usage is TRBJ1-4, with a weak D call TRBD1 (6 bases). The CDR3 consists of 14 residues. Trimming removed 5 bases at V and 8 bases at J, with 15 bases between. Germline V gives CDR1 MNHEY, CDR2 SMNVEV (reference sequence). The CDR3 spells CASSPTGIWEKLFL. CDR3 bases: TGTGCCAGCAGTCCAACAGGGATTTGGGAAAAACTGTTTCTT.

The table lists this clonotype with many counts. This chain joins TRBV13 and TRBJ1-5, with D maybe TRBD1 (6 bases). V gave up 5 bases and J gave up 6 bases, with 14 bases separating them. This CDR3 comprises 14 residues. Germline V gene lookup returns CDR1 PRHDT and CDR2 FYEKMQ (reference sequence). The CDR3 sequence: CASSMGQSSQPQHF. In DNA, the CDR3 is TGTGCCAGCAGCATGGGACAAAGTAGTCAGCCCCAGCATTTT.

This clonotype was recorded at least ten times. The chain combines TRBV5-1 with TRBJ2-1, with 11 bases matching TRBD2. Germline V gives CDR1 SGHRS, CDR2 YFSETQ. J lost 0 bases, V lost 4 bases, and 6 bases had no gene match. This CDR3 is 17 amino acids long. This chain's CDR3 is CASSPGLAGPSYNEQFF. The CDR3 DNA reads as TGCGCCAGCAGCCCAGGACTAGCGGGCCCCTCCTACAATGAGCAGTTCTTC. The whole variable domain, filled in from reference TRBV5-1 and TRBJ2-1, reads KAGVTQTPRYLIKTRGQQVTLSCSPISGHRSVSWYQQTPGQGLQFLFEYFSETQRNKGNFPGRFSGRQFSNSRSEMNVSTLELGDSALYLCASSPGLAGPSYNEQFFGPGTRLTVL.

The DNA for the CDR3 is TGTGCCAGTAATTCTCAGGGATCCGGAAACACCATATATTTT. It translates to CASNSQGSGNTIYF. The genes are TRBV28 and TRBJ1-3, with TRBD1 as a possible D gene (5 bases). Germline lookup yields CDR1 MDHEN and CDR2 SYDVKM. The CDR3 has 14 amino acids. Between the trimmed V and J ends, which lost 9 bases and 4 bases, there was a span of 16 bases.

This clonotype showed up many times. The chain combines TRBV9 with TRBJ2-7; 9 bases are a match to TRBD1. CDR1 SGDLS and CDR2 YYNGEE come from the germline V gene. The CDR3 is 16 amino acids. J gave up 2 bases and V 4 bases, and 10 bases lay outside the gene matches. This CDR3 is CASSPGQGWGTYEQYF. As DNA, the CDR3 is TGTGCCAGCAGCCCGGGACAGGGTTGGGGAACCTACGAGCAGTACTTC.

The table lists this clonotype with many counts. CDR3 region: CACRGRGFEKLFF. CDR3 nucleotide sequence: TGTGCCTGCCGCGGCAGGGGGTTTGAAAAACTGTTTTTT. The chain couples TRBV30 to TRBJ1-4; 7 bases line up with TRBD1. Germline lookup yields CDR1 GTSNPN and CDR2 SVGIG (reference sequence). CDR3 length: 13 amino acids. Losses at the gene ends were 6 bases for V and 7 bases for J; bases not matched to a gene: 8.

This clonotype was detected many times. This chain connects TRBV11-2 to TRBJ1-6; a weak D match, TRBD1 (6 bases). Germline V gives CDR1 SGHAT, CDR2 FQNNGV. The CDR3 sequence is 16 residues long. Trimming left V 6 bases short and J 0 bases short, with 12 bases between. CDR3 loop: CASSPGTFSYNSPLHF. The CDR3 bases are TGTGCCAGCAGTCCAGGGACATTCTCCTATAATTCACCCCTCCACTTT.

Comment on this clonotype: A read error is possible here, since a much larger clone lies one base away. The gene calls are TRBV5-5 and TRBJ2-1; the D gene is possibly TRBD2 (5 bases). CDR1 and CDR2 from the germline V gene are SGHKS and YYEKEE (reference sequence). The V end lost 3 bases, the J end lost 4 bases, and 11 bases lay between the germline ends. The CDR3 runs to 14 residues. The CDR3 DNA reads as TGTGCCAGCAGCTCGAGGACTTCATACAATGAGCAGTTCTTC. This gives the protein CASSSRTSYNEQFF. The whole variable domain, remainder taken from reference TRBV5-5 and TRBJ2-1, is DAGVTQSPTHLIKTRGQQVTLRCSPISGHKSVSWYQQVLGQGPQFIFQYYEKEERGRGNFPDRFSARQFPNYSSELNVNALLLGDSALYLCASSSRTSYNEQFFGPGTRLTVL.

Regarding this clonotype: This may arise from a read error, as a much more abundant clone is one base away. The chain recombines TRBV12-3 or TRBV12-4 with TRBJ2-2; possible D gene TRBD2, 6 bases. CDR3 size: 15 residues. CDR3 amino acids: CASSLYGSDTGELSF. CDR3 nucleotide sequence: TGTGCCAGCAGTTTATACGGGAGTGACACCGGGGAGCTGTCTTTT.

Ten or more counts support this clonotype. V is TRBV29-1 and J is TRBJ2-1; TRBD1 aligns across 10 bases. Germline-derived CDR1 and CDR2 are SQVTM and ANQGSEA. This CDR3 region has 14 residues. The junction had 11 bases not matched to a gene; V was cut back by 6 bases and J by 9 bases. The CDR3 protein is CSVGSGTGVSEQFF. DNA of the CDR3: TGCAGCGTCGGGAGTGGGACAGGGGTCTCTGAGCAGTTCTTC.

This clonotype appeared many times. This chain links TRBV5-6 with TRBJ2-3; 12 nucleotides line up with TRBD1. This CDR3 has 15 amino acids. V shed 4 bases and J 3 bases; nucleotides not matched to a gene: 3. Germline V gene data show CDR1 as SGHDT and CDR2 as YYEEEE. CDR3 loop: CASSGDRGRTDTQYF. The CDR3 region has the DNA TGTGCCAGCAGCGGGGACAGGGGGCGGACAGATACGCAGTATTTT.

This clonotype has at least ten counts. This sequence joins TRBV9 and TRBJ1-6; possible D gene TRBD1, 5 bases. There are 14 residues in the CDR3. Deletions cut 3 bases from V and 4 bases from J, with 8 bases between. From germline, CDR1 is SGDLS and CDR2 YYNGEE. The CDR3 coding sequence is TGTGCCAGCAGCGCCGGACAATATAATTCACCCCTCCACTTT. Translation: CASSAGQYNSPLHF.